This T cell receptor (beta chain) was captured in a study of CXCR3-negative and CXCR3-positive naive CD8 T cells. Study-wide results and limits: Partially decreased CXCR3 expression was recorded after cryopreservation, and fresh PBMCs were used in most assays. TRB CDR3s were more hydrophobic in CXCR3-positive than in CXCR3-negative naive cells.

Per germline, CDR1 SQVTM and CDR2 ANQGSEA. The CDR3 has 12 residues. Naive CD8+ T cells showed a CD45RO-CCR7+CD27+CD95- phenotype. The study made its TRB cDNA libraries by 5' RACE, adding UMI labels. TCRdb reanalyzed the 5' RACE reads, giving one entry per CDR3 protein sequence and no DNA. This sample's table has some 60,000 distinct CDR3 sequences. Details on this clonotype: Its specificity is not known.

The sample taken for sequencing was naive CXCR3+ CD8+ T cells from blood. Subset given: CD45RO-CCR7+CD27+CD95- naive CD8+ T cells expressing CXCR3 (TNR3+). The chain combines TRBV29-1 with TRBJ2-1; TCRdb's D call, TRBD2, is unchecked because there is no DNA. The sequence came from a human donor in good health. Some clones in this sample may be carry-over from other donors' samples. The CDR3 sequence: CSVGRDSNEQFF.